A single sample gave rise to the 4 T cell receptor beta chains below, sequenced in a study of shared clonotypes between healthy human individuals. The data were produced by immunoSEQ multiplex PCR, yet TCRdb's version contains in-frame clones alone and is incomplete. The sample comprises fewer than 2.5 million clones, roughly 93% of which are singletons, and 0.36% rests with the top ten. Sequencing input: naive CD4+ T cells from PBMCs. The subset denotes: CD45RA+ positively selected. All receptors come from a young man in good health. Some clones in this sample may be carry-over from other donors' samples.

The chain joins TRBV30 to TRBJ1-2; possible D gene TRBD1, 5 bases. Trimming removed 0 bases at V and 8 bases at J, with 13 bases between. The germline V gene encodes CDR1 GTSNPN and CDR2 SVGIG (reference sequence). CDR3 length: 13 amino acids. The CDR3 is CAWSVQVGFGYTF. CDR3 sequence (DNA): TGTGCCTGGAGTGTACAGGTCGGCTTCGGCTACACCTTC.

V is TRBV18 and J is TRBJ1-4; possibly TRBD1 for D (5 bases). The V end lost 2 bases, the J end lost 4 bases, and 11 bases lay between the germline ends. CDR3 length: 15 amino acids. CDR1 and CDR2 (germline): KGHSH, LQKENI. The CDR3 reads CASSPEGRGNEKLFF. CDR3 nucleotide sequence: TGTGCCAGCTCACCAGAAGGGAGGGGTAATGAAAAACTGTTTTTT.

The J gene is TRBJ2-3, the V gene TRBV9, with unresolved D. Germline V lookup: CDR1 SGDLS, CDR2 YYNGEE. V lost 3 bases to trimming and J lost 1 base, with 9 bases between them. The CDR3 runs 14 residues. The CDR3 spells CASSARVGTDTQYF. The CDR3 DNA is TGTGCCAGCAGCGCCAGAGTGGGCACAGATACGCAGTATTTT. The variable domain in full, completed from reference TRBV9 and TRBJ2-3, reads DSGVTQTPKHLITATGQRVTLRCSPRSGDLSVYWYQQSLDQGLQFLIQYYNGEERAKGNILERFSAQQFPDLHSELNLSSLELGDSALYFCASSARVGTDTQYFGPGTRLTVL.

The rearrangement joins TRBV5-1 to TRBJ1-4, with 7 bases lining up with TRBD1. V lost 4 bases, J lost 8 bases, and 11 bases stayed unmatched. Germline V gene data show CDR1 as SGHRS and CDR2 as YFSETQ. The CDR3 spans 15 residues. Here the CDR3 DNA reads TGCGCCAGCAGCCACCGGGACAGCGGAAGGGAAAAACTGTTTTTT. It encodes CASSHRDSGREKLFF.